This T cell receptor (beta chain) was sequenced during a study of blood T cell repertoires in COVID-19. This clone occurred a few times. Produced via immunoSEQ multiplex PCR; TCRdb's table is partial and in-frame only. The data hold 170,000 or so clones, with 70% to 90% observed a single time. Sequenced input: PBMCs or T cells enriched from blood (not recorded which). This clonotype originated in a woman aged 45 to 65 who had recovered from COVID-19.

The CDR3 region has the DNA TGTGCCAGCAGTGATACTAGCGGGGGGACCCAACAGTTCTTC. It translates to CASSDTSGGTQQFF. V and J are TRBV6-2 or TRBV6-3 and TRBJ2-1; TRBD2 aligns across 12 bases. The CDR3 extends over 14 amino acids. Germline values: CDR1 MNHEY, CDR2 SVGEGT. V lost 5 bases and J lost 13; bases outside the gene matches: 9.